The rows below give T cell receptor beta chains drawn from one sample of a study of vaccination and CD4 T cells after COVID-19. TCRdb fed the PCR reads into MiXCR, producing one record per CDR3 protein. The sample carries around 25,000 distinct CDR3 sequences, roughly 29% recorded once. For these TCRs, the target antigens are not known. The sample consisted of CD4+ T cells from blood, cultured in vitro, taken about 7 months after SARS-CoV-2 vaccination. These receptors were collected from a human donor who had recovered from COVID-19. Both conserved end residues are part of each CDR3. The D gene is left open where the match is weak. Where a row states a size, it is once, few, many or the class of an expanded clone; other rows omit it.

cdr3_aa: CASSTSSSALSYNEQFF; cdr3_nt: TGTGCCAGCAGTACATCTTCTAGCGCGTTATCCTACAATGAGCAGTTCTTC; v_call: TRBV6-1; d_call: NA; j_call: TRBJ2-1; cdr3_length: 17; clone_size: NA
cdr3_aa: CASSLQEVGTGELFF; cdr3_nt: TGTGCCAGCAGTCTCCAAGAGGTTGGCACCGGGGAGCTGTTTTTT; v_call: TRBV28; d_call: NA; j_call: TRBJ2-2; cdr3_length: 15; clone_size: NA
cdr3_aa: CASSEGQGADTQYF; cdr3_nt: TGTGCCAGCAGTGAGGGACAGGGGGCAGATACGCAGTATTTT; v_call: TRBV6-1; d_call: TRBD1; j_call: TRBJ2-3; cdr3_length: 14; clone_size: NA
cdr3_aa: CSAPPGLETETQYF; cdr3_nt: TGCAGTGCGCCGCCGGGACTAGAAACAGAGACCCAGTACTTC; v_call: TRBV20-1; d_call: TRBD2; j_call: TRBJ2-5; cdr3_length: 14; clone_size: NA
cdr3_aa: CSASSAAAGTYNEQFF; cdr3_nt: TGCAGTGCTAGTTCGGCAGCAGCAGGTACCTACAATGAGCAGTTCTTC; v_call: TRBV20-1; d_call: NA; j_call: TRBJ2-1; cdr3_length: 16; clone_size: NA
cdr3_aa: CASSPDRRSSYEQYF; cdr3_nt: TGTGCCAGTAGTCCAGACAGAAGGAGCTCCTACGAGCAGTACTTC; v_call: TRBV19; d_call: NA; j_call: TRBJ2-7; cdr3_length: 15; clone_size: few
cdr3_aa: CASRRQGTTSGTDTQYF; cdr3_nt: TGTGCCAGCAGAAGACAGGGAACAACTAGCGGCACAGATACGCAGTATTTT; v_call: TRBV7-8; d_call: NA; j_call: TRBJ2-3; cdr3_length: 17; clone_size: NA
cdr3_aa: CASNPTGFNSPLHF; cdr3_nt: TGTGCCAGCAATCCGACAGGCTTTAATTCACCCCTCCACTTT; v_call: TRBV28; d_call: NA; j_call: TRBJ1-6; cdr3_length: 14; clone_size: NA
cdr3_aa: CASSDGVAGLNEQFF; cdr3_nt: TGTGCCAGCAGTGATGGAGTAGCGGGATTAAATGAGCAGTTCTTC; v_call: TRBV6-1; d_call: TRBD2; j_call: TRBJ2-1; cdr3_length: 15; clone_size: NA
cdr3_aa: CATKTSGSMYEQFF; cdr3_nt: TGTGCCACCAAGACTAGCGGGAGTATGTATGAGCAGTTCTTC; v_call: TRBV7-9; d_call: TRBD2; j_call: TRBJ2-1; cdr3_length: 14; clone_size: NA
cdr3_aa: CASSQTRETQYF; cdr3_nt: TGTGCCAGCAGCCAGACACGAGAGACCCAGTACTTC; v_call: TRBV14; d_call: NA; j_call: TRBJ2-5; cdr3_length: 12; clone_size: NA
cdr3_aa: CASSLASSGRDSYEQYF; cdr3_nt: TGTGCCAGCAGCTTAGCCTCTAGCGGGAGGGACTCCTACGAGCAGTACTTC; v_call: TRBV7-8; d_call: TRBD2; j_call: TRBJ2-7; cdr3_length: 17; clone_size: few
cdr3_aa: CSVYTMADTQYF; cdr3_nt: TGCAGCGTTTACACTATGGCAGATACGCAGTATTTT; v_call: TRBV29-1; d_call: NA; j_call: TRBJ2-3; cdr3_length: 12; clone_size: NA
cdr3_aa: CASSIDPIQPYSNQPQHF; cdr3_nt: TGTGCCAGTAGTATAGATCCGATACAGCCATATAGCAATCAGCCCCAGCATTTT; v_call: TRBV19; d_call: NA; j_call: TRBJ1-5; cdr3_length: 18; clone_size: few
cdr3_aa: CASSDPGQEAFF; cdr3_nt: TGTGCCAGCAGTGATCCCGGACAGGAAGCTTTCTTT; v_call: TRBV6-2/TRBV6-3; d_call: NA; j_call: TRBJ1-1; cdr3_length: 12; clone_size: NA
cdr3_aa: CASSLATRVVNTIYF; cdr3_nt: TGTGCCAGCAGCTTAGCGACGCGGGTGGTTAACACCATATATTTT; v_call: TRBV7-2; d_call: NA; j_call: TRBJ1-3; cdr3_length: 15; clone_size: few
cdr3_aa: CASSLPASAAAYNEQFF; cdr3_nt: TGTGCCAGCAGCTTACCTGCCTCGGCCGCGGCCTACAATGAGCAGTTCTTC; v_call: TRBV7-9; d_call: NA; j_call: TRBJ2-1; cdr3_length: 17; clone_size: NA
cdr3_aa: CSASGGTNTEAFF; cdr3_nt: TGCAGTGCTAGCGGGGGGACCAACACTGAAGCTTTCTTT; v_call: TRBV20-1; d_call: NA; j_call: TRBJ1-1; cdr3_length: 13; clone_size: NA
cdr3_aa: CASSPLGGGGTGELFF; cdr3_nt: TGTGCCAGCAGCCCTCTGGGGGGAGGGGGCACCGGGGAGCTGTTTTTT; v_call: TRBV7-3; d_call: NA; j_call: TRBJ2-2; cdr3_length: 16; clone_size: NA
cdr3_aa: CASSLGSSGIENEQFF; cdr3_nt: TGCGCCAGCAGCTTGGGGTCTAGCGGGATTGAGAATGAGCAGTTCTTC; v_call: TRBV5-1; d_call: TRBD2; j_call: TRBJ2-1; cdr3_length: 16; clone_size: NA
cdr3_aa: CASTGTRSVETQYF; cdr3_nt: TGTGCCAGCACCGGGACTAGATCCGTGGAGACCCAGTACTTC; v_call: TRBV6-1; d_call: TRBD2; j_call: TRBJ2-5; cdr3_length: 14; clone_size: few
cdr3_aa: CSAQSGKGRNTQYF; cdr3_nt: TGCAGTGCTCAGAGCGGGAAGGGCCGGAATACGCAGTATTTT; v_call: TRBV20-1; d_call: TRBD2; j_call: TRBJ2-3; cdr3_length: 14; clone_size: NA
cdr3_aa: CASSEGGSYNEQFF; cdr3_nt: TGTGCCAGCAGTGAAGGGGGTTCCTACAATGAGCAGTTCTTC; v_call: TRBV2; d_call: NA; j_call: TRBJ2-1; cdr3_length: 14; clone_size: NA
cdr3_aa: CASSGLATSEQFF; cdr3_nt: TGTGCCAGTTCGGGACTAGCGACAAGTGAGCAGTTCTTC; v_call: TRBV7-2; d_call: TRBD2; j_call: TRBJ2-1; cdr3_length: 13; clone_size: few
cdr3_aa: CASSSRQGHYEQYF; cdr3_nt: TGTGCCAGCAGCTCTAGACAGGGCCACTACGAGCAGTACTTC; v_call: TRBV7-9; d_call: TRBD1; j_call: TRBJ2-7; cdr3_length: 14; clone_size: NA
cdr3_aa: CASSLGWTGIYEQYF; cdr3_nt: TGTGCCAGCAGCCTGGGCTGGACTGGGATCTACGAGCAGTACTTC; v_call: TRBV7-2; d_call: NA; j_call: TRBJ2-7; cdr3_length: 15; clone_size: NA